One and the same sample provided the 32 T cell receptor beta chains below, sequenced in a study of shared clonotypes between healthy human individuals. Measured with immunoSEQ multiplex PCR; TCRdb has only the in-frame clones, and not every one. The table shows around 2.1 million clones, with around 95% occurring only once. Sequenced material: naive CD4+ T cells sorted from blood. As for subset: CD45RA+ positively selected. Every receptor here comes from a man aged 18 to 29 in good health.

The chain is built from TRBV10-2 and TRBJ1-6; 10 nucleotides match TRBD1. Germline-derived CDR1 and CDR2 are WSHSY and SAAADI. The V and J ends lost 4 bases and 0 bases, in that order; junction bases with no gene match: 3. This CDR3 region has 17 residues. CDR3 sequence (DNA): TGCGCCAGCAGTGGGGGACAGGGGAGCTCCTATAATTCACCCCTCCACTTT. As protein: CASSGGQGSSYNSPLHF.

This chain uses TRBV6-5 with TRBJ1-4; 8 bases are a match to TRBD1. The CDR3 is 15 amino acids. The germline CDR1 and CDR2 sequences are MNHEY and SVGAGI. Germline trimming cut 4 bases from V and 7 bases from J; bases unmatched to any gene: 8. CDR3 in amino acids: CASSSTGAPSEKLFF. The CDR3 coding sequence is TGTGCCAGCAGTTCGACAGGGGCGCCGAGTGAAAAACTGTTTTTT.

The chain combines TRBV27 with TRBJ1-5; D ambiguous. V lost 3 bases, J lost 1 base, and 19 bases lay in between. The CDR3 covers 18 residues. The germline V gene encodes CDR1 MNHEY and CDR2 SMNVEV (reference sequence). The CDR3 sequence: CASSLVYPLTDSNQPQHF. The CDR3 DNA reads as TGTGCCAGCAGTTTGGTCTACCCTCTGACGGACAGCAATCAGCCCCAGCATTTT.

This rearrangement joins TRBV6-1 to TRBJ1-2; D gene ambiguous. V was cut by 6 bases and J by 7 bases, with 21 bases left in between. CDR3 length equals 15 residues. The germline CDR1 and CDR2 sequences are MNHNS and SASEGT. The CDR3 nucleotides are TGTGCCAGCAGCGACCGCGACCGAGACAAGGGTGGCTACACCTTC. Its translation is CASSDRDRDKGGYTF.

The rearrangement uses TRBV30 and TRBJ2-7; D unclear. CDR1 GTSNPN and CDR2 SVGIG come from the germline V gene (reference sequence). This CDR3 is built from 15 residues. V was shortened by 2 bases and J by 2 bases, with 16 bases between the two germline ends. The CDR3 spells CAWSPIRARTYEQYF. As DNA, the CDR3 is TGTGCCTGGAGTCCCATCCGAGCCCGGACCTACGAGCAGTACTTC.

This rearrangement joins TRBV29-1 to TRBJ2-1, with D perhaps matching TRBD1 or TRBD2 (5 bases each). The V end lost 6 bases, the J end lost 5 bases, and 17 bases lay between the germline ends. The CDR3 length is 14 residues. Germline CDR1 is SQVTM and CDR2 is ANQGSEA. CDR3 protein: CSVELGQGHNEQFF. In nucleotides, the CDR3 is TGCAGCGTCGAACTTGGGCAGGGACACAATGAGCAGTTCTTC.

V and J are TRBV5-1 and TRBJ2-1, with 12 nucleotides matching TRBD2. The CDR3 sequence is 17 residues long. The V and J ends lost 4 bases and 1 base, in that order; junction bases with no gene match: 6. Germline V gene sequence: CDR1 SGHRS, CDR2 YFSETQ. The CDR3 loop reads CASSPGTSGLSYNEQFF. The CDR3 bases are TGCGCCAGCAGCCCCGGGACTAGCGGGTTATCCTACAATGAGCAGTTCTTC.

For this clone: The sample carries other DNA sequences with the same CDR3. The chain couples TRBV7-2 to TRBJ1-5; maybe TRBD1 (5 bases). The CDR3 is 15 residues long. V was shortened by 1 base and J by 2 bases, with 9 bases between the two germline ends. Germline loops: CDR1 SGHTA, CDR2 FQGNSA. CDR3 residues: CASSLVTGGNQPQHF. In nucleotides, the CDR3 is TGTGCCAGCAGCTTAGTCACAGGCGGCAATCAGCCCCAGCATTTT.

The rearrangement links TRBV15 to TRBJ2-7; D might be TRBD2 (5 bases). Trimming left V 0 bases short and J 2 bases short, with 17 bases between. The germline V gene encodes CDR1 LNHNV and CDR2 YYDKDF (reference sequence). The CDR3 is made up of 17 amino acids. The CDR3 loop reads CATSRDSLVRVAYEQYF. DNA of the CDR3: TGTGCCACCAGCAGAGACTCCCTAGTGCGGGTAGCCTACGAGCAGTACTTC. The whole variable domain, filled in from reference TRBV15 and TRBJ2-7, reads DAMVIQNPRYQVTQFGKPVTLSCSQTLNHNVMYWYQQKSSQAPKLLFHYYDKDFNNEADTPDNFQSRRPNTSFCFLDIRSPGLGDTAMYLCATSRDSLVRVAYEQYFGPGTRLTVT.

This chain connects TRBV6-5 to TRBJ2-7; 7 nucleotides line up with TRBD2. The V gene's germline CDR1 is MNHEY and CDR2 SVGAGI. This CDR3 is built from 14 residues. V lost 6 bases, J lost 5 bases, and 10 bases stayed unmatched. CDR3 sequence: CASRRGSPYDEQYF. CDR3 in DNA: TGTGCCAGCAGGCGGGGGTCTCCCTACGACGAGCAGTACTTC.

To note about this clone: This sample also contains other DNA sequences that code for the same CDR3. The chain employs TRBV28 and TRBJ1-2; D is ambiguous. Looked up from germline, CDR1 is MDHEN and CDR2 is SYDVKM. CDR3 length: 12 amino acids. Trimming removed 2 bases at V and 4 bases at J, with 5 bases between. The CDR3 sequence is CASSLRSYGYTF. CDR3 DNA: TGTGCCAGCAGTTTAAGATCCTATGGCTACACCTTC.

Turning to this clone: One end of the junction is discordant with germline, which a read error may explain. Here the CDR3 reads CASSLQSPGLVSYEQYF. DNA for the CDR3: TGTGCTAGCAGCTTACAGTCCCCGGGACTAGTATCCTACGAGCAGTACTTC. This chain joins TRBV7-7 and TRBJ2-7, with 8 bases aligning to TRBD2. CDR1 SSHAT and CDR2 FNYEAQ come from the germline V gene (reference sequence). This CDR3 comprises 17 residues. Full variable domain (missing parts from reference TRBV7-7 and TRBJ2-7): GAGVSQSPRYKVTKRGQDVTLRCDPISSHATLYWYQQALGQGPEFLTYFNYEAQPDKSGLPSDRFSAERPEGSISTLTIQRTEQRDSAMYRCASSLQSPGLVSYEQYFGPGTRLTVT.

The chain has TRBV30 and TRBJ1-4, with D hard to call. V was shortened by 2 bases and J by 4 bases, with 11 bases between the two germline ends. The V gene's germline CDR1 is GTSNPN and CDR2 SVGIG (reference sequence). This CDR3 spans 14 amino acids. The CDR3 here is CAWSSAANNEKLFF. The DNA of the CDR3 is TGTGCCTGGAGTAGTGCAGCTAATAATGAAAAACTGTTTTTT.

V gene TRBV7-2 combines with J gene TRBJ1-1; perhaps TRBD1 as D (5 bases). The germline V gene encodes CDR1 SGHTA and CDR2 FQGNSA. The V and J ends lost 5 bases and 0 bases respectively, with 10 bases between them. This CDR3 contains 14 residues. CDR3 residues: CASSPQTVNTEAFF. The CDR3, as DNA: TGTGCCAGCAGCCCGCAGACAGTGAACACTGAAGCTTTCTTT.

The rearrangement uses TRBV5-4 and TRBJ2-5, with D unclear. CDR3 length equals 14 residues. Looked up from germline, CDR1 is SGHNT and CDR2 is YYREEE (reference sequence). The V gene lost 0 bases and the J gene lost 5 bases, with 11 bases spanning the gap. The CDR3 nucleotides read TGTGCCAGCAGCTTGGCCCTCGGGCCCGAGACCCAGTACTTC. Translation gives CASSLALGPETQYF.

With regard to this clone: The identical CDR3 is also encoded by other nucleotide sequences in the sample. V usage is TRBV30 and J usage is TRBJ2-7; D unresolved. Trimming stripped 1 base from V and 3 bases from J, with 4 bases between. This CDR3 comprises 11 residues. Germline CDR1 is GTSNPN and CDR2 is SVGIG (reference sequence). The CDR3 here is CAWSDSYEQYF. DNA for the CDR3: TGTGCCTGGAGTGACAGCTACGAGCAGTACTTC.

The rearrangement joins TRBV5-6 to TRBJ2-7; D is undetermined. Trimming stripped 3 bases from V and 5 bases from J, with 6 bases between. Germline CDR1 is SGHDT and CDR2 is YYEEEE. The CDR3 spans 11 residues. The CDR3, as DNA: TGTGCCAGCAGCTGGAACGACGAGCAGTACTTC. This encodes CASSWNDEQYF.

This chain joins TRBV7-9 and TRBJ2-7; D gene ambiguous. With the DNA end fitting TRBJ2-5 better, the J assignment may be wrong. CDR3 size: 12 residues. The germline V gene has CDR1 SEHNR and CDR2 FQNEAQ (reference sequence). CDR3 DNA: TGTGCCAGCAGCTTATTTTACGGGACCCAGTACTTC. This gives the protein CASSLFYGTQYF.

V gene TRBV29-1 combines with J gene TRBJ2-7; D is possibly TRBD1 (5 bases). Between the trimmed V and J ends, which lost 3 bases and 4 bases, there was a span of 10 bases. The CDR3 consists of 12 residues. Germline CDR1 and CDR2: SQVTM and ANQGSEA. The CDR3 coding sequence is TGCAGCGTTGACCAGGGTGGGTACGAGCAGTACTTC. It translates to CSVDQGGYEQYF.

The CDR3 sequence is CASSALPRGSGDSEQYF. The CDR3 DNA sequence: TGCGCCAGCAGCGCCCTGCCGCGCGGGAGTGGGGATAGCGAGCAGTACTTC. The rearrangement joins TRBV5-1 to TRBJ2-7, with 7 nucleotides matching TRBD2. Germline V gene lookup returns CDR1 SGHRS and CDR2 YFSETQ. This CDR3 contains 17 residues. The J segment lost 6 bases and the V segment lost 4 bases, leaving 19 bases of the junction unmatched.

This clone has a single count. CDR3 residues: CAWSYGGRNTEAFF. CDR3 coding DNA: TGTGCCTGGAGTTACGGCGGGAGGAACACTGAAGCTTTCTTT. The chain uses TRBV30 and TRBJ1-1; D not resolved. Trimming took 2 bases from V and 1 from J, leaving 11 bases between them. Germline V lookup: CDR1 GTSNPN, CDR2 SVGIG (reference sequence). This CDR3 is built from 14 residues.

The chain joins TRBV28 to TRBJ1-5; unclear D gene. Trimming left V 4 bases short and J 7 bases short, with 17 bases between. The CDR3 sequence is 15 residues long. Germline CDR1 and CDR2: MDHEN and SYDVKM. The CDR3 DNA is TGTGCCAGCAGTTCGGACTGGGGAGGGCGGCAGCCCCAGCATTTT. Protein sequence: CASSSDWGGRQPQHF.

The J gene is TRBJ2-1, the V gene TRBV7-6; tentatively, D is TRBD2 (6 bases). Trimming took off 5 bases at V and 4 bases at J, with 15 bases between the two ends. The CDR3 is 15 residues long. CDR1 is SGHVS and CDR2 is FNYEAQ in the germline V gene. The CDR3 DNA follows: TGTGCCAGCAGCCCCTTTGGCGGGGTGTACAATGAGCAGTTCTTC. Its translation is CASSPFGGVYNEQFF.

The rearrangement links TRBV7-8 to TRBJ2-3; D is undetermined. CDR3 length: 12 amino acids. Germline V gene sequence: CDR1 SGHVS, CDR2 FQNEAQ. V dropped 4 bases and J dropped 6 bases, with 8 bases sitting between them. The CDR3 protein is CASSYSHDTQYF. CDR3 sequence (DNA): TGTGCCAGCAGCTATTCGCATGATACGCAGTATTTT.

The chain carries TRBV5-1 and TRBJ2-7, with a possible D match to TRBD1 (5 bases). The V gene lost 4 bases and the J gene lost 2 bases, with 16 bases spanning the gap. Germline CDR1 reads SGHRS; CDR2 reads YFSETQ. This CDR3 is built from 15 residues. The DNA for the CDR3 is TGCGCCAGCAGCACTGACAGATTAGGTCCCTACGAGCAGTACTTC. It is translated as CASSTDRLGPYEQYF.

The chain employs TRBV7-3 and TRBJ1-2, with 9 bases that match TRBD1. Germline-derived CDR1 and CDR2 are SGHTA and FQGTGA. The CDR3 consists of 16 residues. V was pared by 5 bases and J by 4 bases, with 11 bases of the junction left unmatched. The CDR3 sequence is CASSHTDRGGTYGYTF. CDR3 in DNA: TGTGCCAGCAGCCACACGGACAGGGGAGGAACCTATGGCTACACCTTC.

V gene TRBV5-4 combines with J gene TRBJ1-2; D is perhaps TRBD1 (5 bases). Trimming left V 5 bases short and J 8 bases short, with 16 bases between. Germline-derived CDR1 and CDR2 are SGHNT and YYREEE (reference sequence). This CDR3 spans 13 amino acids. The CDR3 spells CASSPVGGSGYTF. The CDR3 DNA reads TGTGCCAGCAGTCCCGTCGGGGGTTCCGGCTACACCTTC.

This clone appeared once. The J gene is TRBJ1-5, the V gene TRBV9; TRBD1 might be the D (6 bases). V gave up 3 bases and J gave up 5 bases, with 15 bases separating them. Germline CDR1 reads SGDLS; CDR2 reads YYNGEE. The CDR3 is 15 amino acids. CDR3 residues: CASSEGVEMYQPQHF. The CDR3 nucleotides read TGTGCCAGCAGCGAGGGGGTGGAGATGTATCAGCCCCAGCATTTT.

The chain recombines TRBV30 with TRBJ2-1; 9 bases are shared with TRBD2. Germline CDR1 and CDR2: GTSNPN and SVGIG (reference sequence). The CDR3 length is 13 residues. V dropped 5 bases and J dropped 7; count of bases not matched to a gene: 6. CDR3: CAWVAGAWNEQFF. As DNA, the CDR3 is TGTGCCTGGGTAGCGGGAGCGTGGAATGAGCAGTTCTTC.

The chain is built from TRBV6-6 and TRBJ2-7; weak D call: TRBD1 (6 bases). Germline CDR1 MNHNY, CDR2 SVGAGI (reference sequence). The CDR3 spans 16 residues. V lost 3 bases to trimming and J lost 0 bases, with 15 bases between them. CDR3 amino acids: CASSYLSRDNSYEQYF. The CDR3, as DNA: TGTGCCAGCAGTTATCTCTCCCGGGACAACTCCTACGAGCAGTACTTC.

The chain joins TRBV6-4 to TRBJ2-7; 7 bases are a match to TRBD1. Germline V lookup: CDR1 MRHNA, CDR2 SNTAGT. The length of the CDR3 is 14 residues. Trimming took 2 bases from V and 2 from J; bases not matched to a gene: 3. CDR3 in DNA: TGTGCCAGCAGTGACAAGGACAGGACCTACGAGCAGTACTTC. It encodes CASSDKDRTYEQYF.

The gene calls are TRBV6-5 and TRBJ1-6; D may be TRBD1 (5 bases). The CDR3 is 15 residues long. The V and J ends lost 2 bases and 3 bases respectively, with 8 bases between them. CDR1 and CDR2 from the germline V gene are MNHEY and SVGAGI. For the CDR3, the DNA is TGTGCCAGCAGTTACAGGGGCGGCTATAATTCACCCCTCCACTTT. Translated: CASSYRGGYNSPLHF.